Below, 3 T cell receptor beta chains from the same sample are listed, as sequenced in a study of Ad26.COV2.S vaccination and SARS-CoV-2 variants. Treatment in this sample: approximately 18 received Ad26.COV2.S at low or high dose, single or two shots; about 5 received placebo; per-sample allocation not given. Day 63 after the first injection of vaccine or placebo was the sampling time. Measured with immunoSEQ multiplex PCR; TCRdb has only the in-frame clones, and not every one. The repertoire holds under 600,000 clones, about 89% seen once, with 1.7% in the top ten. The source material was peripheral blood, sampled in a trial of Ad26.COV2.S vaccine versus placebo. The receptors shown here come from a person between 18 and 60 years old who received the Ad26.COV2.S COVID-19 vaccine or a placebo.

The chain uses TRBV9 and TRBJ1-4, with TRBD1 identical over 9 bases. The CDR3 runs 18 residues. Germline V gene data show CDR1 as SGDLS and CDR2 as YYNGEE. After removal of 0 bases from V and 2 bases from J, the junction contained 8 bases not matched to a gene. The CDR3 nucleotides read TGTGCCAGCAGCGTAGGAGGACAGGGGTTTTTGACTAATGAAAAACTGTTTTTT. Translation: CASSVGGQGFLTNEKLFF.

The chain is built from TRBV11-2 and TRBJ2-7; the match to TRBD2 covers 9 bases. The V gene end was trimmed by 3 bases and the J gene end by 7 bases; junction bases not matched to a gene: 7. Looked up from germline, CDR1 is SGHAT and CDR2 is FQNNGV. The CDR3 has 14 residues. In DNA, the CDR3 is TGTGCCAGCAGCTTCGGCGGGGGGGGAGGAGAGCAGTACTTC. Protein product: CASSFGGGGGEQYF.

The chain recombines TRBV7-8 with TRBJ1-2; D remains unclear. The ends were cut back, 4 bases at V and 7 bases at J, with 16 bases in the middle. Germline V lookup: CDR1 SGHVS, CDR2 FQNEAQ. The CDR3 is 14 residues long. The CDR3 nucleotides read TGTGCCAGCAGCTCAGCCGCAACGGGTTTTGGCTACACCTTC. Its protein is CASSSAATGFGYTF.